This note documents a single T cell receptor (beta chain) sequence. The antigen is undetermined. The data stem from a study of Ad26.COV2.S vaccination and SARS-CoV-2 variants. Clones were sequenced by immunoSEQ multiplex PCR, and TCRdb holds only the in-frame ones, with some missing. The sample yields hundreds of thousands of clones, 80% to 90% seen once. Whole-study findings and limits: Once vaccination had occurred, spike-specific CD8+ and CD4+ T cell responses reportedly showed substantial breadth.

This CDR3 region has 16 residues. The germline V gene has CDR1 SGDLS and CDR2 YYNGEE. V lost 0 bases, J lost 3 bases, and 13 bases lay in between. The treatment was: about 20 received Ad26.COV2.S at low or high dose, single or two shots; about five received placebo; per-sample allocation not given. Sampling was done on day 63 after the first vaccine or placebo injection. Within Boston, the person who donated was an adult of 18-55 years. As its vector, the vaccine had Ad26, which expressed Wuhan-strain SARS-CoV-2 spike. The rearrangement links TRBV9 to TRBJ2-1; no definite D call. The receptor's source is a person aged 18-65 years who received the Ad26.COV2.S COVID-19 vaccine or a placebo. Sequences were derived from peripheral blood, sampled in a trial of Ad26.COV2.S vaccine versus placebo. The CDR3 coding sequence is TGTGCCAGCAGCGTAGCGGGCACATCCTACTACAATGAGCAGTTCTTC. Protein: CASSVAGTSYYNEQFF.